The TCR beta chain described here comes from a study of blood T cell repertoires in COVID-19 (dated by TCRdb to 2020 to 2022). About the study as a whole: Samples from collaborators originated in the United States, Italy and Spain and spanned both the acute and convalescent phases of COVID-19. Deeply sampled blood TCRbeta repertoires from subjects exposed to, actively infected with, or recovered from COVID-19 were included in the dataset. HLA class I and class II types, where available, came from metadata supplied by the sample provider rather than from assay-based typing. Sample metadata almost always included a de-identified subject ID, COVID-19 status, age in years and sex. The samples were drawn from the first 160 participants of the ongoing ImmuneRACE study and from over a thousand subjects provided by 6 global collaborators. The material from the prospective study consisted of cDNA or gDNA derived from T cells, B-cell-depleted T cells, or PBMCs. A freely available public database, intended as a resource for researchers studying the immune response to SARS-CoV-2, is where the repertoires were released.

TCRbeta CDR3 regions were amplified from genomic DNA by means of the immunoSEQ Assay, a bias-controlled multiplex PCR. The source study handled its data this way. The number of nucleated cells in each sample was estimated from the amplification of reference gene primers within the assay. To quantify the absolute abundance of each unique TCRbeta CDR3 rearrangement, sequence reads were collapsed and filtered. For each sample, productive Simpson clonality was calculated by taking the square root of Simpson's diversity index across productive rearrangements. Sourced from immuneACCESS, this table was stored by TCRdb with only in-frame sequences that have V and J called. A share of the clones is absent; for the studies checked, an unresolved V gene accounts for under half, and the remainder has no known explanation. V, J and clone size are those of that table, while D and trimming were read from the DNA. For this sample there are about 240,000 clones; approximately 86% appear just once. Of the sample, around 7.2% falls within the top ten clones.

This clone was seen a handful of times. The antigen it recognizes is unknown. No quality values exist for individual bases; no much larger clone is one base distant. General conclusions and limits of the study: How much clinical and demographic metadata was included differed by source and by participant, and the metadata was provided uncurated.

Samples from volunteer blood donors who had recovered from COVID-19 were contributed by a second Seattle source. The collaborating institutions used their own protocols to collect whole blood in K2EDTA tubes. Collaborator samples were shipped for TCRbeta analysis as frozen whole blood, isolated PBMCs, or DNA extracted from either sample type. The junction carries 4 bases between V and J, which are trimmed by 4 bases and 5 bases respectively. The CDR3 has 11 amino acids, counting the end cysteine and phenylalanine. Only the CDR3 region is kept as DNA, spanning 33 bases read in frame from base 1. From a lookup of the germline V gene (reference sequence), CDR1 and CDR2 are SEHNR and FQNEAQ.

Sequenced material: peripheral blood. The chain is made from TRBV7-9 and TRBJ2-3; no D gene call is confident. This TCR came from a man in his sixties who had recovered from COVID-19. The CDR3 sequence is CASSSQDTQYF. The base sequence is TGTGCCAGCAGCTCACAAGATACGCAGTATTTT.